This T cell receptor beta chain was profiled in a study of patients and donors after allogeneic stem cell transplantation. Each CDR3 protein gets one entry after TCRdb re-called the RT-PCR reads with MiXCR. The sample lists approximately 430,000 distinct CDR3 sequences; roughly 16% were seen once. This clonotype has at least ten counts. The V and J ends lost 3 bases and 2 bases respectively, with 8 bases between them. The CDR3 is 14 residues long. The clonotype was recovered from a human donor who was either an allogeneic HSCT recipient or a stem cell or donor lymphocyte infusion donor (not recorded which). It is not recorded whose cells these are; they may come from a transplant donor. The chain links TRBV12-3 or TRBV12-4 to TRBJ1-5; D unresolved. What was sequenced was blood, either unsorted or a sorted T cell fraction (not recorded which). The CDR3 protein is CASSLYSGNQPQHF. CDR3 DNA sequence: TGTGCCAGCAGTTTGTACTCTGGCAATCAGCCCCAGCATTTT.